The rows below give T cell receptor beta chains drawn from one sample of a study of OX40 agonist ivuxolimab in advanced cancers. Repertoires were generated with immunoSEQ multiplex PCR, while TCRdb's copy carries only in-frame clones and drops some. Of approximately 15,000 clones detected, around 90% appear once; the ten largest clones hold 65% to 75%. The sample consisted of CD4+ or CD8+ T cells sorted from blood, taken in a trial of the OX40 agonist ivuxolimab. The receptors stem from an adult with an advanced solid tumor such as melanoma, head and neck, liver or kidney cancer. CDR3s include the opening cysteine and the closing phenylalanine or tryptophan. The order of the fields is J gene, V gene, D gene, clone size, CDR3 protein, CDR3 DNA. A D gene is named only where the DNA matches it firmly. Size values are once, few and many counts, or a class for expanded clones, and some rows have none.

>TRBJ2-7|TRBV5-4|NA|NA
CASSLAGFHEQYF
TGTGCCAGCAGCTTGGCAGGGTTCCACGAGCAGTACTTC
>TRBJ1-1|TRBV5-8|NA|NA
CASSFQGTEAFF
TGTGCCAGCAGCTTTCAGGGCACTGAAGCTTTCTTT
>TRBJ1-2|TRBV5-1|NA|NA
CASSAGTYGYTF
TGCGCCAGCAGCGCAGGGACTTATGGCTACACCTTC
>TRBJ2-1|TRBV29-1|NA|NA
CSVDRQGPYNEQFF
TGCAGCGTTGATCGTCAGGGACCCTACAATGAGCAGTTCTTC
>TRBJ1-1|TRBV9|NA|NA
CASSVAIYTEAFF
TGTGCCAGCAGCGTAGCCATATACACTGAAGCTTTCTTT
>TRBJ1-4|TRBV7-8|NA|NA
CASSPRWEPGEKLFF
TGTGCCAGCAGCCCCAGGTGGGAGCCGGGGGAAAAACTGTTTTTT
>TRBJ2-2|TRBV7-9|TRBD2|NA
CASSAAGVTGELFF
TGTGCCAGCAGCGCCGCGGGGGTCACCGGGGAGCTGTTTTTT
>TRBJ2-4|TRBV4-3|NA|NA
CASSQDRTKNIQYF
TGCGCCAGCAGCCAAGACAGGACCAAAAACATTCAGTACTTC
>TRBJ1-2|TRBV6-1|NA|once
CASSETGKNYGYTF
TGTGCCAGCAGTGAGACAGGAAAAAACTATGGCTACACCTTC
>TRBJ2-3|TRBV5-1|NA|few
CASSEHPAGSTDTQYF
TGCGCCAGCAGCGAACACCCGGCGGGGAGCACAGATACGCAGTATTTT
>TRBJ1-1|TRBV29-1|TRBD1|NA
CSANRGQAEAFF
TGCAGCGCGAACAGGGGGCAAGCTGAAGCTTTCTTT
>TRBJ2-7|TRBV14|NA|NA
CASSQVGLVEEQYF
TGTGCCAGCAGCCAAGTTGGTCTAGTCGAGGAGCAGTACTTC
>TRBJ2-2|TRBV6-1|NA|NA
CATPPGDTGELFF
TGTGCCACCCCACCCGGGGATACCGGGGAGCTGTTTTTT
>TRBJ2-1|TRBV6-1|NA|once
CASSEVQGDGRVEQFF
TGTGCCAGCAGTGAAGTCCAGGGCGACGGCCGGGTTGAGCAGTTCTTC
>TRBJ1-2|TRBV9|NA|NA
CASSVATEGWYGYTF
TGTGCCAGCAGCGTAGCAACGGAGGGGTGGTATGGCTACACCTTC
>TRBJ1-1|TRBV7-8|TRBD1|NA
CASSLGTAIIFF
TGTGCCAGCAGCCTGGGGACAGCCATAATCTTCTTT
>TRBJ2-1|TRBV5-1|NA|NA
CASSRSSYNEQFF
TGCGCCAGCAGCAGAAGTTCCTACAATGAGCAGTTCTTC
>TRBJ1-2|TRBV5-1|NA|NA
CASVVLPVRKTYGYTF
TGCGCCAGCGTCGTTCTACCGGTTCGAAAGACCTATGGCTACACCTTC